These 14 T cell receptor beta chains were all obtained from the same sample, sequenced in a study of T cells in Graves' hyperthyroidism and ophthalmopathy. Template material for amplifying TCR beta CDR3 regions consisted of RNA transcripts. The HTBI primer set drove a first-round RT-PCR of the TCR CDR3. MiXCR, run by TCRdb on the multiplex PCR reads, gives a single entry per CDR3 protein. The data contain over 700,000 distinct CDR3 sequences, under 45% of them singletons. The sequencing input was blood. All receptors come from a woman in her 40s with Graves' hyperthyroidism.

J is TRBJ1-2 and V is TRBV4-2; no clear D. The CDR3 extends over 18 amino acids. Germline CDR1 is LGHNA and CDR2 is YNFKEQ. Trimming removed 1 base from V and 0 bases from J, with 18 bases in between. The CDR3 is CASSQVTSSRSANYGYTF. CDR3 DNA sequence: TGTGCCAGCAGCCAAGTGACGAGCAGTCGGTCCGCTAACTATGGCTACACCTTC.

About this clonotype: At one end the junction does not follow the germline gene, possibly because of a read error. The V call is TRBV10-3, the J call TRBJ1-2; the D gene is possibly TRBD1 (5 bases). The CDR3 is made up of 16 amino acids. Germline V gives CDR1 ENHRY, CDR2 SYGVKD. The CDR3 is CASSYRGEEGNYGYTF. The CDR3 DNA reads TGTGCCAGCAGTTACCGGGGCGAGGAAGGAAACTATGGCTACACCTTC.

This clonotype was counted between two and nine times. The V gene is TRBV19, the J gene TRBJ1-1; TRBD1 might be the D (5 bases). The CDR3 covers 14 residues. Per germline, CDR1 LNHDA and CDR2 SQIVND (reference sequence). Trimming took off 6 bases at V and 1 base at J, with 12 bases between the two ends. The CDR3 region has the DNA TGTGCCAGTAGAAAGACAGAATCGAACACTGAAGCTTTCTTT. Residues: CASRKTESNTEAFF.

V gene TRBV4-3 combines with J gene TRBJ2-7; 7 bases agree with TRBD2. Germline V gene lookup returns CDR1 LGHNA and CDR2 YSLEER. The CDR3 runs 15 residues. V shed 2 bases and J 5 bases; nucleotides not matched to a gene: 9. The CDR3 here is CASSQPGRTRDEQYF. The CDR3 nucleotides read TGCGCCAGCAGCCAACCGGGACGGACTAGAGACGAGCAGTACTTC.

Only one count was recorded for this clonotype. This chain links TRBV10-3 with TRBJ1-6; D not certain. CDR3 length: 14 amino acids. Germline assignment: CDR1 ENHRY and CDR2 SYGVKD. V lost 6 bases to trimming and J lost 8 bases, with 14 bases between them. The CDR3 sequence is CAIRGRSEDSPLHF. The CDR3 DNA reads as TGTGCCATCAGGGGTAGGAGTGAGGATTCACCCCTCCACTTT.

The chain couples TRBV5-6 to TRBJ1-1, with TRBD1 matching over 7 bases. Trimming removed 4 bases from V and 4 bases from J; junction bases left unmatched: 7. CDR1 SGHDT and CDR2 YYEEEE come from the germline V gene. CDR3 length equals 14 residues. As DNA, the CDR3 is TGTGCCAGCAGCCTAATCAACAGGGGCACTGAAGCTTTCTTT. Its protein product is CASSLINRGTEAFF.

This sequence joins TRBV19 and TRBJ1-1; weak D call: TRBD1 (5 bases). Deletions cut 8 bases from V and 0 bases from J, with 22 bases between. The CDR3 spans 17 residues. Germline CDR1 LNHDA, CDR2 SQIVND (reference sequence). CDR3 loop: CASSELWGNFMNTEAFF. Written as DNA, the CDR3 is TGTGCCAGTTCCGAATTGTGGGGGAATTTCATGAACACTGAAGCTTTCTTT.

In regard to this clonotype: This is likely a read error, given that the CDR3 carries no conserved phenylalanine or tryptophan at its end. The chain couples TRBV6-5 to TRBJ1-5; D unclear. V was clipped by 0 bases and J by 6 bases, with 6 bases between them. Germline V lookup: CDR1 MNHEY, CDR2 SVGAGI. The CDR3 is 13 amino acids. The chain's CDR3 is CASSYSGPQPQHL. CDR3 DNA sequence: TGTGCCAGCAGTTACTCCGGACCTCAGCCCCAGCATCTT.

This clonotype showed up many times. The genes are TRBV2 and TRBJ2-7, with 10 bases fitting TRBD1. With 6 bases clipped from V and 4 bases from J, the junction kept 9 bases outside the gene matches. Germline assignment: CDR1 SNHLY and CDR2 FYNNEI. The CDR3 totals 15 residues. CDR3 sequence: CASRPRWDRGYEQYF. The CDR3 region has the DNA TGTGCCAGCAGGCCTCGATGGGACAGGGGATACGAGCAGTACTTC.

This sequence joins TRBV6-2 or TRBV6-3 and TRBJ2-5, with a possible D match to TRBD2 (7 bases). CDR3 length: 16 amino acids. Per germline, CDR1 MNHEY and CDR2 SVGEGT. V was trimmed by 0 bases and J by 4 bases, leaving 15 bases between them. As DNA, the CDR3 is TGTGCCAGCAGTTACTCGATATCCCGGGGGGCAGAGACCCAGTACTTC. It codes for CASSYSISRGAETQYF.

The CDR3 loop is CASSDQVHSNGYTF. In DNA form, the CDR3 reads TGTGCCAGCAGTGACCAGGTACACTCTAATGGCTACACCTTC. V usage is TRBV6-1 and J usage is TRBJ1-2; D not certain. This CDR3 is 14 amino acids long. Trimming stripped 3 bases from V and 6 bases from J, with 14 bases between. Per germline, CDR1 MNHNS and CDR2 SASEGT.

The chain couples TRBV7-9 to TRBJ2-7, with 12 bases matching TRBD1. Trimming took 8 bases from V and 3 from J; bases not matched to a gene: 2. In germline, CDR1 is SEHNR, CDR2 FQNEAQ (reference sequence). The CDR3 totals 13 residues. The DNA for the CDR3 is TGTGCCAGCGGGACAGGGGGCGACTACGAGCAGTACTTC. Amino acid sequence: CASGTGGDYEQYF.

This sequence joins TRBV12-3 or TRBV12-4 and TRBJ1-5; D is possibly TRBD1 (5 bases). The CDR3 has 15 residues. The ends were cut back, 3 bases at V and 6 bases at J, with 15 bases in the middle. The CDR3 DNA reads TGTGCCAGCAGTTTTTATGGGGCGCTTGGTCAGCCCCAGCATTTT. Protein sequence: CASSFYGALGQPQHF.

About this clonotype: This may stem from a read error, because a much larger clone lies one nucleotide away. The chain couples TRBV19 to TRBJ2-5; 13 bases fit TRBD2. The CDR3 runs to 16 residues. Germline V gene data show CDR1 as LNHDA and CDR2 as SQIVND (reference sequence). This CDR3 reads CAGSIGTSGTQETQYF. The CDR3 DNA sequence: TGTGCCGGTAGTATTGGGACTAGCGGGACGCAAGAGACCCAGTACTTC. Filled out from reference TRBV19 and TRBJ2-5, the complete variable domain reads DGGITQSPKYLFRKEGQNVTLSCEQNLNHDAMYWYRQDPGQGLRLIYYSQIVNDFQKGDIAEGYSVSREKKESFPLTVTSAQKNPTAFYLCAGSIGTSGTQETQYFGPGTRLLVL.